A single sample gave rise to the 32 T cell receptor beta chains below, sequenced in a study of blood T cell repertoires in COVID-19. The assay was immunoSEQ multiplex PCR, and TCRdb's table has in-frame clones only and misses some. This sample has approximately 340,000 clones, with 65% to 85% found just once. The specimen was peripheral blood. The receptor set was obtained from a young man with active or convalescent COVID-19.

The chain recombines TRBV24-1 with TRBJ2-1; 7 nucleotides line up with TRBD1. Germline values: CDR1 KGHDR, CDR2 SFDVKD. V shed 7 bases, J shed 2 bases, and the junction held 7 bases outside the gene matches. CDR3 length: 15 amino acids. CDR3 sequence (DNA): TGTGCCACCAGCCAAACAGGGGCCCCCTACAATGAGCAGTTCTTC. Its translation is CATSQTGAPYNEQFF.

The V and J genes are TRBV7-8 and TRBJ2-7; weak D call: TRBD1 (6 bases). Trimming stripped 5 bases from V and 4 bases from J, with 9 bases between. Per the germline V gene, CDR1 is SGHVS and CDR2 is FQNEAQ. The CDR3 spans 12 residues. In nucleotides, the CDR3 is TGTGCCAGCAGCCAACAGGGATACGAGCAGTACTTC. Protein product: CASSQQGYEQYF.

The chain combines TRBV7-9 with TRBJ2-2, with a possible D match to TRBD1 (6 bases). The CDR3 is 15 amino acids. V was cut by 4 bases and J by 2 bases, with 11 bases left in between. Per the germline V gene, CDR1 is SEHNR and CDR2 is FQNEAQ (reference sequence). CDR3 DNA: TGTGCCAGCAGCTCCGACAGGCTTAACACCGGGGAGCTGTTTTTT. It is translated as CASSSDRLNTGELFF.

A few counts support this clone. V usage is TRBV9 and J usage is TRBJ2-5; 9 nucleotides line up with TRBD1. The CDR3 is 15 residues long. With V trimmed by 0 bases and J by 5 bases, 5 bases remained unmatched. Germline values: CDR1 SGDLS, CDR2 YYNGEE. The CDR3 reads CASSVGDREYETQYF. The CDR3 region has the DNA TGTGCCAGCAGCGTAGGGGACAGGGAGTATGAGACCCAGTACTTC.

V and J are TRBV7-2 and TRBJ2-3; 7 nucleotides line up with TRBD2. With V trimmed by 0 bases and J by 4 bases, 7 bases remained unmatched. Germline V gene lookup returns CDR1 SGHTA and CDR2 FQGNSA. The CDR3 length is 16 residues. The DNA for the CDR3 is TGTGCCAGCAGCTTAGCGGGAGGGCCCGTAGCAGATACGCAGTATTTT. Amino acid sequence: CASSLAGGPVADTQYF.

The V call is TRBV15, the J call TRBJ2-3; 8 nucleotides align to TRBD2. CDR3 size: 16 residues. V trimming: 0 bases; J trimming: 3 bases; junction bases outside the gene matches: 5. The germline V gene encodes CDR1 LNHNV and CDR2 YYDKDF (reference sequence). DNA for the CDR3: TGTGCCACCAGCAGAGACCTTAGCGGGACTACAGATACGCAGTATTTT. Translated, it gives CATSRDLSGTTDTQYF. Together with reference TRBV15 and TRBJ2-3, the CDR3 gives the full variable domain: DAMVIQNPRYQVTQFGKPVTLSCSQTLNHNVMYWYQQKSSQAPKLLFHYYDKDFNNEADTPDNFQSRRPNTSFCFLDIRSPGLGDTAMYLCATSRDLSGTTDTQYFGPGTRLTVL.

J is TRBJ2-3 and V is TRBV28; possible D gene TRBD2, 5 bases. The germline gives CDR1 MDHEN, CDR2 SYDVKM. V lost 4 bases and J 2 bases, leaving 19 bases between the germline ends. The CDR3 is made up of 17 amino acids. For the CDR3, the DNA is TGTGCCAGCAGTTCCCACCAGGCGGGTCTTGACACAGATACGCAGTATTTT. Its translation: CASSSHQAGLDTDTQYF.

This chain links TRBV5-6 with TRBJ2-1; D is unresolved. Germline V gene data show CDR1 as SGHDT and CDR2 as YYEEEE. The CDR3 has 15 amino acids. Trimming stripped 4 bases from V and 4 bases from J, with 15 bases between. CDR3 sequence: CASSRDTAGYNEQFF. Here the CDR3 DNA reads TGTGCCAGCAGCCGAGACACCGCAGGATACAATGAGCAGTTCTTC.

CDR3 nucleotides: TGTGCCAGCAGACCTGACAGGGAAGTTCCCAATGAGCAGTTCTTC. It specifies CASRPDREVPNEQFF. V gene TRBV6-2 or TRBV6-3 combines with J gene TRBJ2-1; TRBD1 aligns across 7 bases. The germline gives CDR1 MNHEY, CDR2 SVGEGT. The trim removed 6 bases at V and 6 bases at J, leaving 11 bases unmatched. There are 15 residues in the CDR3.

The rearrangement joins TRBV30 to TRBJ2-6; 7 nucleotides match TRBD1. CDR3 length equals 15 residues. The V gene end was trimmed by 0 bases and the J gene end by 4 bases; junction bases not matched to a gene: 3. Per the germline V gene, CDR1 is GTSNPN and CDR2 is SVGIG (reference sequence). Written as DNA, the CDR3 is TGTGCCTGGAGTGTAGAAGGGGGCGGGGCCAACGTCCTGACTTTC. Residues: CAWSVEGGGANVLTF.

The chain joins TRBV7-9 to TRBJ2-7; the match to TRBD2 covers 11 bases. Germline V gene data show CDR1 as SEHNR and CDR2 as FQNEAQ (reference sequence). Germline trimming cut 1 base from V and 4 bases from J; bases unmatched to any gene: 3. CDR3 length: 15 amino acids. The CDR3 DNA reads TGTGCCAGCAGCTTAGGACTAGCGGGGTGGTACGAGCAGTACTTC. This sequence encodes CASSLGLAGWYEQYF.

The rearrangement uses TRBV10-3 and TRBJ2-2; D possibly corresponds to TRBD1 (6 bases). Germline V lookup: CDR1 ENHRY, CDR2 SYGVKD. V was clipped by 3 bases and J by 10 bases, with 9 bases between them. The CDR3 totals 12 residues. DNA for the CDR3: TGTGCCATCAGTGAAACAGGGTTGGAGCTGTTTTTT. It translates to CAISETGLELFF.

This rearrangement joins TRBV10-3 to TRBJ2-1; D uncertain. Per germline, CDR1 ENHRY and CDR2 SYGVKD. The CDR3 sequence is 16 residues long. The V end was cut by 3 bases, the J end by 0 bases, with 12 bases between. CDR3 bases: TGTGCCATCAGTGAAGTGGCGGTGAGCTCCTACAATGAGCAGTTCTTC. Amino acids: CAISEVAVSSYNEQFF.

V gene TRBV9 combines with J gene TRBJ2-1; 7 bases are a match to TRBD2. V was pared by 1 base and J by 3 bases, with 10 bases of the junction left unmatched. This CDR3 spans 17 amino acids. From germline, CDR1 is SGDLS and CDR2 YYNGEE. Written as DNA, the CDR3 is TGTGCCAGCAGCGTATCCTCCCGGGACTACTACTACAATGAGCAGTTCTTC. It codes for CASSVSSRDYYYNEQFF.

This clone is a singleton in its sample. This chain joins TRBV7-3 and TRBJ2-7, with D perhaps TRBD2 (6 bases). V gave up 0 bases and J gave up 3 bases, with 9 bases separating them. Germline V lookup: CDR1 SGHTA, CDR2 FQGTGA. This CDR3 has 14 residues. The CDR3 loop is CASSLTGGDYEQYF. The CDR3 DNA reads as TGTGCCAGCAGCTTAACGGGAGGAGACTACGAGCAGTACTTC.

This chain links TRBV7-2 with TRBJ2-3, with 13 bases aligning to TRBD2. Germline-derived CDR1 and CDR2 are SGHTA and FQGNSA. J gave up 5 bases and V 5 bases, and 16 bases lay outside the gene matches. This CDR3 contains 19 residues. The CDR3 region is CASSLRPPGLAGKKDTQYF. The CDR3 bases are TGTGCCAGCAGCCTCCGCCCCCCGGGACTAGCGGGAAAGAAAGATACGCAGTATTTT.

V usage is TRBV7-2 and J usage is TRBJ1-1; D is uncertain. The V gene lost 0 bases and the J gene lost 5 bases, with 7 bases spanning the gap. The germline V gene encodes CDR1 SGHTA and CDR2 FQGNSA. The CDR3 covers 13 residues. DNA for the CDR3: TGTGCCAGCAGCTTAGCCCCTAAAACTGAAGCTTTCTTT. It yields the protein CASSLAPKTEAFF.

This clone was seen a few times. The genes are TRBV5-1 and TRBJ1-1; D gene unclear. This CDR3 region has 16 residues. Looked up from germline, CDR1 is SGHRS and CDR2 is YFSETQ. Trimming removed 4 bases from V and 3 bases from J, with 19 bases in between. The CDR3 DNA reads TGCGCCAGCAGCGAAAGCCGGGCCACAGCGGACACTGAAGCTTTCTTT. Translating it yields CASSESRATADTEAFF.

V is TRBV10-3 and J is TRBJ2-7; D is undetermined. V lost 9 bases to trimming and J lost 1 base, with 10 bases between them. In germline, CDR1 is ENHRY, CDR2 SYGVKD. The CDR3 consists of 12 residues. As DNA, the CDR3 is TGTGCCATTTTGACGGGTTCCTACGAGCAGTACTTC. It specifies CAILTGSYEQYF.

The gene calls are TRBV7-8 and TRBJ2-1; possible D gene TRBD2, 5 bases. This CDR3 has 14 amino acids. CDR1 is SGHVS and CDR2 is FQNEAQ in the germline V gene. V was trimmed by 4 bases and J by 3 bases, leaving 10 bases between them. CDR3 sequence reads: CASSWEAVYNEQFF. The CDR3 nucleotides are TGTGCCAGCAGCTGGGAAGCGGTCTACAATGAGCAGTTCTTC.

This clone was counted a few times. The DNA of the CDR3 is TGTGCCACCAGTGATTTGGATGGGCGATTCGAGCAGTTCTTC. Translation: CATSDLDGRFEQFF. This chain connects TRBV24-1 to TRBJ2-1; D is unclear. The V end was cut by 0 bases, the J end by 10 bases, with 12 bases between. This CDR3 has 14 amino acids. Germline CDR1 KGHDR, CDR2 SFDVKD.

The V gene is TRBV7-6, the J gene TRBJ2-5; D may be TRBD1 (6 bases). There are 13 residues in the CDR3. V shed 5 bases and J shed 4 bases, with 11 bases lying between them. Germline V gives CDR1 SGHVS, CDR2 FNYEAQ. The CDR3 here is CASSHRDGETQYF. CDR3 in DNA: TGTGCCAGCAGCCACAGGGACGGAGAGACCCAGTACTTC. The whole variable domain, filled in from reference TRBV7-6 and TRBJ2-5, reads GAGVSQSPRYKVTKRGQDVALRCDPISGHVSLYWYRQALGQGPEFLTYFNYEAQQDKSGLPNDRFSAERPEGSISTLTIQRTEQRDSAMYRCASSHRDGETQYFGPGTRLLVL.

This clone came up once. V and J are TRBV6-6 and TRBJ1-2, with D tentatively TRBD1 (6 bases). The V and J ends lost 6 bases and 8 bases respectively, with 13 bases between them. Germline values: CDR1 MNHNY, CDR2 SVGAGI (reference sequence). The CDR3 length is 12 residues. The CDR3 protein is CASSSQGAGYTF. CDR3 nucleotides: TGTGCCAGCAGCTCACAGGGAGCCGGCTACACCTTC.

The CDR3 loop reads CASSRGGASTDTQYF. The CDR3 nucleotides read TGTGCCAGCAGCCGTGGCGGGGCGAGCACAGATACGCAGTATTTT. The chain couples TRBV4-2 to TRBJ2-3; possible D gene TRBD2, 6 bases. Germline assignment: CDR1 LGHNA and CDR2 YNFKEQ. V was shortened by 4 bases and J by 0 bases, with 11 bases between the two germline ends. The CDR3 runs to 15 residues.

The CDR3 region is CASSLGQANEKLFF. The DNA of the CDR3 is TGCGCCAGCAGCCTGGGACAGGCTAATGAAAAACTGTTTTTT. V and J are TRBV4-3 and TRBJ1-4, with 8 bases aligning to TRBD1. V lost 4 bases to trimming and J lost 3 bases; unmatched junction nucleotides: 1. CDR1 is LGHNA, CDR2 YSLEER, per germline. The CDR3 runs to 14 residues.

The rearrangement uses TRBV15 and TRBJ2-3; 12 bases line up with TRBD2. J lost 8 bases, V lost 5 bases, and 5 bases had no gene match. The CDR3 consists of 14 residues. Per germline, CDR1 LNHNV and CDR2 YYDKDF (reference sequence). CDR3 in amino acids: CATSASGGGGTQYF. The CDR3 DNA is TGTGCCACCAGCGCTAGCGGGGGGGGAGGTACGCAGTATTTT.

The chain has TRBV5-6 and TRBJ1-2; D may be TRBD1 (6 bases). The germline V gene encodes CDR1 SGHDT and CDR2 YYEEEE. This CDR3 spans 14 amino acids. V was trimmed by 0 bases and J by 3 bases, leaving 9 bases between them. The DNA for the CDR3 is TGTGCCAGCAGCTTGGCAGGGGTGGACTATGGCTACACCTTC. It codes for CASSLAGVDYGYTF.

V usage is TRBV9 and J usage is TRBJ2-7; D gene ambiguous. Germline lookup yields CDR1 SGDLS and CDR2 YYNGEE. The CDR3 totals 15 residues. Trimming cost V 0 bases and J 2 bases, with 12 bases left between them. The CDR3 protein is CASSVVGSPTYEQYF. CDR3 DNA sequence: TGTGCCAGCAGCGTAGTGGGTAGCCCGACCTACGAGCAGTACTTC. Combining the CDR3 with reference TRBV9 and TRBJ2-7 gives the whole variable domain DSGVTQTPKHLITATGQRVTLRCSPRSGDLSVYWYQQSLDQGLQFLIQYYNGEERAKGNILERFSAQQFPDLHSELNLSSLELGDSALYFCASSVVGSPTYEQYFGPGTRLTVT.

This clone was seen just once. The rearrangement uses TRBV6-6 and TRBJ2-1, with 8 bases lining up with TRBD2. CDR1 MNHNY and CDR2 SVGAGI come from the germline V gene (reference sequence). J was trimmed by 6 bases and V by 6 bases; bases with no gene match: 10. The CDR3 totals 15 residues. CDR3 sequence reads: CASSPPSGRLNEQFF. CDR3 in DNA: TGTGCCAGCAGCCCTCCCAGCGGGAGACTCAATGAGCAGTTCTTC.

The table lists this clone with a count of one. The rearrangement joins TRBV15 to TRBJ1-2; 8 nucleotides match TRBD1. CDR1 and CDR2 from the germline V gene are LNHNV and YYDKDF (reference sequence). The CDR3 runs 15 residues. V shed 0 bases, J shed 6 bases, and the junction held 6 bases outside the gene matches. CDR3 in DNA: TGTGCCACCAGCAGAGATACCAGGGGGCAGGATGGCTACACCTTC. It yields the protein CATSRDTRGQDGYTF.

The chain has TRBV9 and TRBJ2-7, with TRBD2 matching over 7 bases. Germline values: CDR1 SGDLS, CDR2 YYNGEE. The CDR3 runs to 15 residues. The ends lost 4 bases at V and 6 bases at J; junction bases unmatched: 13. CDR3 DNA: TGTGCCAGCAGCCCTCTACGGGAGGCGTCCGCCGAGCAGTACTTC. Translation gives CASSPLREASAEQYF.

V usage is TRBV28 and J usage is TRBJ1-1; D is unclear. Between the trimmed V and J ends, which lost 3 bases and 3 bases, there was a span of 17 bases. The germline V gene encodes CDR1 MDHEN and CDR2 SYDVKM. The CDR3 contains 16 residues. CDR3 coding DNA: TGTGCCAGCAGTTTGGTGGGCCGCGGGAGTTACACTGAAGCTTTCTTT. It codes for CASSLVGRGSYTEAFF. Using reference TRBV28 and TRBJ1-1 for the parts outside the CDR3, the full variable domain is DVKVTQSSRYLVKRTGEKVFLECVQDMDHENMFWYRQDPGLGLRLIYFSYDVKMKEKGDIPEGYSVSREKKERFSLILESASTNQTSMYLCASSLVGRGSYTEAFFGQGTRLTVV.